The rows below give T cell receptor beta chains drawn from one sample of a study of blood T cell repertoires in COVID-19. Generated by immunoSEQ multiplex PCR, the TCRdb table keeps only in-frame clones and is missing some. The sample consists of about 400,000 clones, approximately 86% of them appearing once. Sequencing used PBMCs or T cells enriched from blood (not recorded which). These receptors were taken from a woman aged 40 to 50 with acute COVID-19. CDR3s include the opening cysteine and the closing phenylalanine or tryptophan. A D gene is named only where the DNA matches it firmly. Clone size is not always given. Where it is, it says once, few, many or a class for expanded clones.

.	TRBD1	TRBV6-1	TRBJ1-2	TGTGCCAGCAGTGAATGGACAGGGGGCGGTTTAAACTATGGCTACACCTTC	CASSEWTGGGLNYGYTF
.	.	TRBV30	TRBJ2-1	TGTGCCTGGATGAACATTACCGAGCAGTTCTTC	CAWMNITEQFF
.	.	TRBV6-5	TRBJ1-5	TGTGCCAGCAGATCCGGGACACGGAGCAATCAGCCCCAGCATTTT	CASRSGTRSNQPQHF
.	TRBD1	TRBV7-2	TRBJ1-5	TGTGCCAGCAGCTTGCCAGGGGGGCGTCAGCCCCAGCATTTT	CASSLPGGRQPQHF
.	.	TRBV5-1	TRBJ2-7	TGCGCCAGCAGCCAGACAGGTTTTCCCTACGAGCAGTACTTC	CASSQTGFPYEQYF
.	TRBD1	TRBV19	TRBJ1-2	TGTGCCAGTAGTATAGGCACAGGGGATTGGTATGGCTACACCTTC	CASSIGTGDWYGYTF
once	TRBD1	TRBV5-1	TRBJ2-5	TGCGCCAGCAGCTCAAGCCGGGACAGACAAGAGACCCAGTACTTC	CASSSSRDRQETQYF
.	TRBD2	TRBV3-1/TRBV3-2	TRBJ2-3	TGTGCCAGCAGCCAAGGTCTCGCTAGCGGTTTGCCCACAGATACGCAGTATTTT	CASSQGLASGLPTDTQYF
.	.	TRBV5-1	TRBJ2-5	TGCGCCAGCATCGCGTCGGGGATCAAAGAGACCCAGTACTTC	CASIASGIKETQYF
.	.	TRBV11-3	TRBJ2-1	TGTGCCAGCAGCTTAGACGGGGGTTACAATGAGCAGTTCTTC	CASSLDGGYNEQFF
.	TRBD1	TRBV9	TRBJ1-3	TGTGCCAGCAGAGGAGGGACAGGCTCTGGAAACACCATATATTTT	CASRGGTGSGNTIYF
many	TRBD2	TRBV2	TRBJ2-3	TGTGCCAGCAGCGCCACTAGCGGGGGGGCGCGTACGCAGTATTTT	CASSATSGGARTQYF
.	.	TRBV18	TRBJ2-6	TGTGCCAGCTCACTCCGGGACGTCCTGACTTTC	CASSLRDVLTF
.	.	TRBV11-2	TRBJ1-6	TGTGCCAGCAGCACCTTCCAGGGAGGCAATTCACCCCTCCACTTT	CASSTFQGGNSPLHF
.	.	TRBV5-1	TRBJ1-6	TGCGCCAGCAGCTTGGGACAGGATAATTCACCCCTCCACTTT	CASSLGQDNSPLHF
.	.	TRBV6-5	TRBJ1-4	TGTGCCAGCAGTTACACGATTAAGGACAGAGTGCTGTTTTTT	CASSYTIKDRVLFF
.	TRBD2	TRBV19	TRBJ2-7	TGTGCCAGTAGTATCCGGGGGGGTAGCTCCTACGAGCAGTACTTC	CASSIRGGSSYEQYF
.	TRBD2	TRBV6-5	TRBJ2-3	TGTGCCAGCAGTAACGGACTAGCCACCGATACGCAGTATTTT	CASSNGLATDTQYF
.	.	TRBV29-1	TRBJ1-1	TGCAGCGGAAAGGGGATCGTAACTGAAGCTTTCTTT	CSGKGIVTEAFF
.	TRBD1	TRBV3-1/TRBV3-2	TRBJ1-6	TGTGCCAGCAGCCTCCTGGGACAGGGTAGTTCACCCCTCCACTTT	CASSLLGQGSSPLHF
.	.	TRBV13	TRBJ2-4	TGTGCCAGCAGCTCAAGGTCCGGCGGGGGCGACGCCAAAAACATTCAGTACTTC	CASSSRSGGGDAKNIQYF
.	.	TRBV19	TRBJ2-6	TGTGCCAGTAGCCCCCTAGTCTCAGGGGCCAACGTCCTGACTTTC	CASSPLVSGANVLTF
.	TRBD2	TRBV19	TRBJ2-2	TGTGCCAGTAGTATATCGGGCCGGGGGGACACCGGGGAGCTGTTTTTT	CASSISGRGDTGELFF
few	TRBD1	TRBV6-5	TRBJ1-1	TGTGCCAGCAGTCGACAGGGCGTGAACACTGAAGCTTTCTTT	CASSRQGVNTEAFF
.	.	TRBV7-2	TRBJ1-3	TGTGCCAGCAGCTTAACCTCGCGAGGTGGAAACACCATATATTTT	CASSLTSRGGNTIYF
once	.	TRBV3-1/TRBV3-2	TRBJ2-3	TGTGCCAGCAGCCAAGATAGTGCAGATACGCAGTATTTT	CASSQDSADTQYF
.	.	TRBV24-1	TRBJ2-3	TGTGCCACAGGACAGAGCACAGATACGCAGTATTTT	CATGQSTDTQYF
.	TRBD1	TRBV11-2	TRBJ2-5	TGTGCCAGCAGCCTGTGGGCAGGGACAGTACAAGAGACCCAGTACTTC	CASSLWAGTVQETQYF
few	TRBD1	TRBV30	TRBJ2-2	TGTGCCTGGGCGGGCGGACAGGGGGGACCCGGGGAGCTGTTTTTT	CAWAGGQGGPGELFF
.	.	TRBV29-1	TRBJ1-2	TGCAGCGTAGGGGTCAGCGGGGCTAGCTATGGCTACACCTTC	CSVGVSGASYGYTF
.	.	TRBV6-6	TRBJ1-4	TGTGCCAGCGTAGCCAGAGGCAGGGCCCATGAAAAACTGTTTTTT	CASVARGRAHEKLFF
.	TRBD1	TRBV19	TRBJ1-2	TGTGCCAGTAGTCCAGGACAGGGTTTTTTCTATGGCTACACCTTC	CASSPGQGFFYGYTF
.	TRBD2	TRBV9	TRBJ2-5	TGTGCCAGCACCTTTGGGACTAGCGGGGGAGAGACCCAGTACTTC	CASTFGTSGGETQYF
.	.	TRBV7-9	TRBJ1-5	TGTGCCAGCAGCCTGGGGAGGGGAACGAGCAATCAGCCCCAGCATTTT	CASSLGRGTSNQPQHF
.	.	TRBV7-8	TRBJ2-7	TGTGCCAGCAGCGGTGGGGAGTACGAGCAGTACTTC	CASSGGEYEQYF
.	TRBD1	TRBV4-2	TRBJ2-2	TGTGCCAGCAGCCTACCGGGACAGGGCCCCGGGGAGCTGTTTTTT	CASSLPGQGPGELFF
once	.	TRBV7-9	TRBJ2-7	TGTGCCAGCACTTCTAAAGTCGGCGAGCAGTACTTC	CASTSKVGEQYF
.	.	TRBV12-3/TRBV12-4	TRBJ2-7	TGTGCCAGCACCTTGGACATAGGCGACGAGCAGTACTTC	CASTLDIGDEQYF
.	TRBD2	TRBV10-3	TRBJ2-5	TGTGCCATCAGCCTGACTAGCGGCCAAGAGACCCAGTACTTC	CAISLTSGQETQYF
once	TRBD1	TRBV18	TRBJ2-7	TGTGCCAGCTCACCAATGGGACAGGGAACCTACGAGCAGTACTTC	CASSPMGQGTYEQYF
.	.	TRBV3-1/TRBV3-2	TRBJ1-1	TGTGCCAGCAGGAGGGTAACAGGGACCGAAGCTTTCTTT	CASRRVTGTEAFF
.	TRBD2	TRBV7-2	TRBJ2-4	TGTGCCAGCAGCAAGGGACTAGCGGGGGGGCCAGGAAACATTCAGTACTTC	CASSKGLAGGPGNIQYF
.	.	TRBV5-6	TRBJ1-5	TGTGCCAGCAGCTTGGGGCGGACACAGCCCCAGCATTTT	CASSLGRTQPQHF
.	.	TRBV24-1	TRBJ1-1	TGTGCCACCAGTGATTCACGACAGGACATACGTTCGGAAGCTTTCTTT	CATSDSRQDIRSEAFF
few	TRBD1	TRBV5-4	TRBJ1-2	TGTGCCAGCAGCATGGTCCGGGACAGTCCTTATGGCTACACCTTC	CASSMVRDSPYGYTF
.	TRBD2	TRBV5-1	TRBJ2-7	TGCGCCAGCAGCTTTGCGGGGGAGTCCTACGAGCAGTACTTC	CASSFAGESYEQYF